A single sample gave rise to the 26 T cell receptor beta chains below, sequenced in a study of patients and donors after allogeneic stem cell transplantation. TCRdb processed the RT-PCR reads anew with MiXCR; each CDR3 protein has one entry. The sample comprises approximately 150,000 distinct CDR3 sequences, over 30% of which are singletons, and around 50% rests with the top ten. Sample: blood, either unsorted or a sorted T cell fraction (not recorded which). These receptors originate from a human donor who was either an allogeneic HSCT recipient or a stem cell or donor lymphocyte infusion donor (not recorded which). It is not recorded whose cells these are; they may come from a transplant donor.

The rearrangement uses TRBV28 and TRBJ1-4, with D perhaps TRBD1 (5 bases). The V end was cut by 8 bases, the J end by 7 bases, with 20 bases between. In germline, CDR1 is MDHEN, CDR2 SYDVKM. The CDR3 is made up of 15 amino acids. CDR3 amino acids: CASAGREDRGEKLFF. The CDR3 coding sequence is TGTGCCAGCGCGGGACGGGAAGATAGGGGTGAAAAACTGTTTTTT.

The chain couples TRBV10-3 to TRBJ2-5, with 11 bases that match TRBD2. J was trimmed by 0 bases and V by 3 bases; bases with no gene match: 0. CDR1 ENHRY and CDR2 SYGVKD come from the germline V gene. This CDR3 comprises 15 residues. The CDR3 reads CAISELAGDQETQYF. The CDR3 nucleotides are TGTGCCATCAGTGAACTAGCGGGAGACCAAGAGACCCAGTACTTC.

Written as DNA, the CDR3 is TGCAGCGTTGAGGACGGGAACACTGAAGCTTTCTTT. This gives the protein CSVEDGNTEAFF. J is TRBJ1-1 and V is TRBV29-1; D not certain. The V gene lost 3 bases and the J gene lost 1 base, with 6 bases spanning the gap. Germline CDR1 is SQVTM and CDR2 is ANQGSEA. This CDR3 has 12 amino acids. The complete variable domain, with remaining parts taken from reference TRBV29-1 and TRBJ1-1, reads SAVISQKPSRDICQRGTSLTIQCQVDSQVTMMFWYRQQPGQSLTLIATANQGSEATYESGFVIDKFPISRPNLTFSTLTVSNMSPEDSSIYLCSVEDGNTEAFFGQGTRLTVV.

This chain joins TRBV18 and TRBJ2-3, with 10 nucleotides matching TRBD2. The CDR3 has 17 amino acids. Germline V CDR1 and CDR2: KGHSH, LQKENI. The V and J ends lost 5 bases and 2 bases, in that order; junction bases with no gene match: 10. The CDR3 loop reads CASSIRAGGTTTDTQYF. CDR3 DNA: TGTGCCAGCTCAATTCGAGCGGGGGGGACGACCACAGATACGCAGTATTTT.

V and J are TRBV12-3 or TRBV12-4 and TRBJ2-3, with unresolved D. The CDR3 covers 13 residues. Trimming stripped 3 bases from V and 3 bases from J, with 7 bases between. CDR3 amino acids: CASSFGNTDTQYF. The CDR3, as DNA: TGTGCCAGCAGTTTTGGAAATACAGATACGCAGTATTTT.

This chain links TRBV28 with TRBJ2-5; D gene uncertain. Trimming shortened V by 6 bases and J by 7 bases, and 12 bases separated the two germline ends. This CDR3 spans 12 amino acids. Germline V lookup: CDR1 MDHEN, CDR2 SYDVKM. CDR3 sequence: CASSLLRGTQYF. The CDR3 coding sequence is TGTGCCAGCAGCCTCCTGAGAGGGACCCAGTACTTC.

V usage is TRBV12-3 or TRBV12-4 and J usage is TRBJ1-1, with no clear D. This CDR3 spans 13 amino acids. Between the trimmed V and J ends, which lost 5 bases and 4 bases, there was a span of 11 bases. The CDR3: CASSVPGGTEAFF. Here the CDR3 DNA reads TGTGCCAGCAGTGTCCCGGGAGGCACTGAAGCTTTCTTT.

There are many counts of this clonotype. V gene TRBV5-1 combines with J gene TRBJ1-3, with D uncertain. The CDR3 has 15 amino acids. Trimming removed 0 bases at V and 0 bases at J, with 7 bases between. Germline CDR1 SGHRS, CDR2 YFSETQ. In nucleotides, the CDR3 is TGCGCCAGCAGCTTGGGCGGGAACTCTGGAAACACCATATATTTT. It yields the protein CASSLGGNSGNTIYF.

This chain links TRBV6-5 with TRBJ1-6, with 9 bases lining up with TRBD1. The CDR3 totals 16 residues. Losses at the gene ends were 6 bases for V and 1 base for J; bases not matched to a gene: 4. CDR1 and CDR2 (germline): MNHEY, SVGAGI. CDR3 sequence (DNA): TGTGCCAGCAGGGGGACAGGGCCTTCCTATAATTCACCCCTCCACTTT. This sequence encodes CASRGTGPSYNSPLHF.

The chain uses TRBV2 and TRBJ2-5; D not certain. V lost 3 bases and J 5 bases, leaving 1 base between the germline ends. CDR1 SNHLY and CDR2 FYNNEI come from the germline V gene. The CDR3 is 10 amino acids. CDR3 amino acids: CASSDETQYF. The CDR3 DNA is TGTGCCAGCAGTGACGAGACCCAGTACTTC.

V is TRBV9 and J is TRBJ2-1; TRBD2 aligns across 7 bases. The CDR3 is 15 residues long. The germline V gene has CDR1 SGDLS and CDR2 YYNGEE. The trim removed 3 bases at V and 4 bases at J, leaving 7 bases unmatched. For the CDR3, the DNA is TGTGCCAGCAGCGCCAGCGGGGCCTTATACAATGAGCAGTTCTTC. This translates into CASSASGALYNEQFF.

The CDR3: CASTRDWAAGNEQYF. DNA for the CDR3: TGTGCCAGCACAAGAGACTGGGCAGCGGGGAACGAGCAGTACTTC. V is TRBV6-2 or TRBV6-3 and J is TRBJ2-7; 7 bases agree with TRBD2. J lost 5 bases, V lost 7 bases, and 14 bases had no gene match. The germline gives CDR1 MNHEY, CDR2 SVGEGT. The CDR3 has 15 amino acids.

The V and J genes are TRBV4-3 and TRBJ1-2; 7 nucleotides align to TRBD1. Trimming at V came to 0 bases and at J to 8 bases, leaving 6 bases not matched to a gene. CDR3 length: 14 amino acids. From germline, CDR1 is LGHNA and CDR2 YSLEER. CDR3 residues: CASSQDETGLGYTF. The DNA of the CDR3 is TGCGCCAGCAGCCAAGATGAGACAGGGCTGGGCTACACCTTC.

The CDR3 sequence is CSGALGNTIYF. The CDR3 nucleotides are TGCAGTGGGGCCCTTGGAAACACCATATATTTT. The V and J genes are TRBV20-1 and TRBJ1-3, with unresolved D. Deletions cut 7 bases from V and 3 bases from J, with 7 bases between. Germline lookup yields CDR1 DFQATT and CDR2 SNEGSKA (reference sequence). The CDR3 consists of 11 residues.

The V and J genes are TRBV5-6 and TRBJ1-6, with D unclear. The CDR3 totals 12 residues. Per germline, CDR1 SGHDT and CDR2 YYEEEE. Trimming removed 0 bases from V and 10 bases from J, with 5 bases in between. The DNA for the CDR3 is TGTGCCAGCAGCTTGGGACGATCACCCCTCCACTTT. This gives the protein CASSLGRSPLHF.

This clonotype was detected a few times. The chain joins TRBV12-3 or TRBV12-4 to TRBJ1-5; D not certain. CDR3 length equals 15 residues. The V end lost 1 base, the J end lost 5 bases, and 12 bases lay between the germline ends. The CDR3 DNA sequence: TGTGCCAGCAGTTTAGGAACAGTTAATTATCAGCCCCAGCATTTT. As protein: CASSLGTVNYQPQHF.

This chain connects TRBV28 to TRBJ2-2; D remains unclear. The V gene's germline CDR1 is MDHEN and CDR2 SYDVKM. The CDR3 is 11 residues long. V lost 5 bases, J lost 2 bases, and 0 bases lay in between. The CDR3 loop is CASSNTGELFF. The CDR3 nucleotides read TGTGCCAGCAGTAACACCGGGGAGCTGTTTTTT.

This clonotype was found a few times. V and J are TRBV6-5 and TRBJ2-7; tentative D call: TRBD2 (6 bases). The CDR3 sequence is 12 residues long. Germline V gives CDR1 MNHEY, CDR2 SVGAGI. V lost 7 bases and J 6 bases, leaving 13 bases between the germline ends. The DNA for the CDR3 is TGTGCCAGCACAGGGAGGTCCGGCGAGCAGTACGTC. Protein product: CASTGRSGEQYV.

This chain links TRBV29-1 with TRBJ1-2; 8 bases map to TRBD1. The CDR3 spans 13 residues. Germline V gene sequence: CDR1 SQVTM, CDR2 ANQGSEA. With 6 bases clipped from V and 7 bases from J, the junction kept 10 bases outside the gene matches. CDR3 protein: CSVAPTGESGYTF. The CDR3 DNA reads as TGCAGCGTAGCCCCGACAGGGGAGAGTGGCTACACCTTC.

Only a few counts were recorded for this clonotype. V gene TRBV5-1 combines with J gene TRBJ2-7; D perhaps matches TRBD2 (6 bases). The CDR3 covers 13 residues. Deletions cut 0 bases from V and 6 bases from J, with 10 bases between. Germline V gene lookup returns CDR1 SGHRS and CDR2 YFSETQ. CDR3 loop: CASSLGGGREQYV. The CDR3 nucleotides read TGCGCCAGCAGCTTGGGTGGAGGGCGCGAGCAGTACGTC.

This clonotype was detected a few times. The chain couples TRBV30 to TRBJ2-7; 8 bases are shared with TRBD1. The germline gives CDR1 GTSNPN, CDR2 SVGIG (reference sequence). V was pared by 1 base and J by 6 bases, with 8 bases of the junction left unmatched. CDR3 length: 14 amino acids. The CDR3 bases are TGTGCCTGGAGTGACCGGGACAGGTCAATCGAGCAGTACTTC. The encoded protein is CAWSDRDRSIEQYF.

This clonotype showed up just a few times. The chain links TRBV12-3 or TRBV12-4 to TRBJ1-6, with D possibly being TRBD1 (6 bases). Trimming stripped 3 bases from V and 7 bases from J, with 10 bases between. CDR3 length: 14 residues. CDR3 DNA sequence: TGTGCCAGCAGTTTGGACAGCCAAAATTCACCCCTCCACTTT. Protein: CASSLDSQNSPLHF.

The V and J genes are TRBV29-1 and TRBJ2-7, with 7 positions matching TRBD1. V lost 7 bases to trimming and J lost 5 bases; unmatched junction nucleotides: 5. The CDR3 loop spans 11 amino acids. The germline gives CDR1 SQVTM, CDR2 ANQGSEA. The CDR3 DNA sequence: TGCAGCGCTGACAGGGAAAACGAGCAGTACTTC. It codes for CSADRENEQYF.

This clonotype has only a few counts. The gene calls are TRBV28 and TRBJ1-3; possible D gene TRBD1, 5 bases. Trimming pared 7 bases from V and 4 bases from J, leaving 17 bases between. The CDR3 spans 15 residues. Germline V gives CDR1 MDHEN, CDR2 SYDVKM. CDR3 in amino acids: CASTRRGDGGNTIYF. Here the CDR3 DNA reads TGTGCCAGCACCCGACGGGGGGATGGAGGAAACACCATATATTTT.

The chain carries TRBV4-2 and TRBJ1-5; tentative D call: TRBD1 (5 bases). The CDR3 is made up of 15 amino acids. Germline V gene sequence: CDR1 LGHNA, CDR2 YNFKEQ. V lost 0 bases and J lost 3, with 9 bases in between. CDR3 DNA sequence: TGTGCCAGCAGCCAAGAGACAGTACTCAATCAGCCCCAGCATTTT. Protein: CASSQETVLNQPQHF.

The rearrangement links TRBV12-3 or TRBV12-4 to TRBJ2-2, with D possibly matching TRBD2 (5 bases). This CDR3 spans 15 amino acids. Between the trimmed V and J ends, which lost 10 bases and 0 bases, there was a span of 15 bases. CDR3 amino acids: CATKKSGSNTGELFF. The CDR3 region has the DNA TGTGCCACCAAGAAGTCGGGATCGAACACCGGGGAGCTGTTTTTT.